The source of this T cell receptor (beta chain) is a study of T-cell reconstitution after alpha-beta-depleted transplantation in children. This clonotype was seen many times. Its target is not known. Study-level results: T-cell counts and diversity at one year following transplant were attributed mainly to newly produced T cells. Where alpha-beta T cells came from about two months after transplant was reportedly several hundred expanded graft clones. The study traced high day-60 TCRbeta diversity in some patients to surviving recipient T cells and thymic progenitors.

Preparation of the TCRbeta library was carried out with unique molecular identifiers. TCRdb processed the PCR reads anew with MiXCR; each CDR3 protein has one entry. The table lists about 300,000 distinct CDR3 sequences, less than 9.5% of them singletons, with approximately 9% in the top ten. Trimming removed 0 bases from V and 0 bases from J, with 3 bases in between. Germline-derived CDR1 and CDR2 are MDHEN and SYDVKM. The CDR3 spans 15 residues. The sequences come from peripheral blood, collected 360 days after TCRalphabeta/CD19-depleted stem cell transplant. The TCR sequence derives from a female patient aged 2-9 years who had a stem cell transplant for Fanconi anemia, so the T cells may come from the graft donor. The chain has TRBV28 and TRBJ1-6; D remains ambiguous. CDR3 in amino acids: CASSLWSSYNSPLHF. CDR3 nucleotides: TGTGCCAGCAGTTTATGGAGCTCCTATAATTCACCCCTCCACTTT.